These T cell receptor beta chains were read from a single sample in a study of PD-L1 blockade in urothelial cancer. Profiled with immunoSEQ multiplex PCR; TCRdb holds only in-frame clones, not every one. The table lists just under 40,000 clones, 80% to 90% of them singletons. The sequencing used PBMCs, collected around atezolizumab (anti-PD-L1) treatment. The receptors here all came from a man between 60 and 70 years old with urothelial cancer. The CDR3 runs from the conserved cysteine through the conserved F or W. The order of the fields is J gene, V gene, clone size, D gene, CDR3 protein, CDR3 DNA. A D gene is named only where the DNA matches it firmly. Some rows have no size entry. The others give once, few or many, or a class for an expanded clone.

>TRBJ2-7|TRBV7-9|.|TRBD1
CASSIRDSGSYEQYF
TGTGCCAGCAGCATCCGGGACAGCGGCTCCTACGAGCAGTACTTC
>TRBJ1-2|TRBV30|.|.
CAWSDDRNNYGYTF
TGTGCCTGGAGTGACGACAGGAATAACTATGGCTACACCTTC
>TRBJ2-7|TRBV5-6|.|.
CASSLGDEQYF
TGTGCCAGCAGCTTGGGAGACGAGCAGTACTTC
>TRBJ2-7|TRBV9|.|.
CASSPGSTPSYEQYF
TGTGCCAGCAGCCCTGGTTCGACACCTTCCTACGAGCAGTACTTC
>TRBJ2-1|TRBV5-1|.|TRBD2
CASSPLAGGRNEQFF
TGCGCCAGCAGCCCCCTAGCGGGAGGGCGGAATGAGCAGTTCTTC
>TRBJ1-1|TRBV9|.|.
CASSAIQGRTEAFF
TGTGCCAGCAGCGCCATACAGGGCCGAACTGAAGCTTTCTTT
>TRBJ2-5|TRBV11-2|.|TRBD1
CASSLGTGAQETQYF
TGTGCCAGCAGCCTAGGGACAGGGGCTCAAGAGACCCAGTACTTC
>TRBJ1-5|TRBV21-1|.|.
CASSKWWRWWPQHF
TGTGCCAGCAGCAAGTGGTGGAGGTGGTGGCCCCAGCATTTT
>TRBJ1-4|TRBV27|.|.
CASSLQSLEKLFF
TGTGCCAGCAGTTTGCAGTCATTGGAAAAACTGTTTTTT
>TRBJ2-3|TRBV10-3|.|.
CAISELMEVTQYF
TGTGCCATCAGTGAGCTGATGGAGGTTACGCAGTATTTT
>TRBJ2-7|TRBV19|.|TRBD1
CASTGQGFDEQYF
TGTGCCAGTACGGGACAGGGTTTCGACGAGCAGTACTTC
>TRBJ1-1|TRBV4-1|few|.
CASSHPNGYTEAFF
TGCGCCAGCAGCCACCCTAACGGTTACACTGAAGCTTTCTTT
>TRBJ2-1|TRBV4-1|.|TRBD1
CASSHPGGQGRNEQFF
TGCGCCAGCAGCCACCCCGGGGGACAGGGGCGCAATGAGCAGTTCTTC
>TRBJ1-5|TRBV19|.|.
CASSMGHQRYQPQHF
TGTGCCAGTAGTATGGGGCATCAAAGGTATCAGCCCCAGCATTTT
>TRBJ2-1|TRBV19|.|.
CASSPLSSYNEQFF
TGTGCCAGTAGCCCCCTCTCGAGCTACAATGAGCAGTTCTTC
>TRBJ2-7|TRBV7-6|.|.
CASSLMGLLYEQYF
TGTGCCAGCAGCTTAATGGGACTCCTCTACGAGCAGTACTTC
>TRBJ2-1|TRBV5-8|once|.
CASSRGRTANEQFF
TGTGCCAGCAGCCGCGGACGGACTGCGAATGAGCAGTTCTTC
>TRBJ1-2|TRBV6-5|few|TRBD1
CASTGGAYGYTF
TGTGCCAGCACAGGGGGCGCCTATGGCTACACCTTC
>TRBJ2-7|TRBV4-2|.|.
CASSQHATPGGQTYEQYF
TGTGCCAGCAGCCAACACGCCACTCCAGGGGGGCAAACCTACGAGCAGTACTTC
>TRBJ1-1|TRBV10-1|.|.
CASSEAGGTEAFF
TGCGCCAGCAGTGAAGCGGGGGGCACTGAAGCTTTCTTT
>TRBJ2-7|TRBV7-9|.|.
CASSPRDKSYEQYF
TGTGCCAGCAGCCCCCGGGACAAGTCCTACGAGCAGTACTTC
>TRBJ1-4|TRBV28|.|TRBD1
CASSPLDRGLGEKLFF
TGTGCCAGCAGCCCCTTGGACAGGGGGCTCGGCGAAAAACTGTTTTTT
>TRBJ2-5|TRBV5-4|.|TRBD2
CASSLVWPSGEETQYF
TGTGCCAGCAGCTTGGTCTGGCCTAGCGGCGAAGAGACCCAGTACTTC
>TRBJ1-5|TRBV19|.|.
CASSIRKNRRGNQPQHF
TGTGCCAGTAGTATAAGGAAAAACCGACGGGGCAATCAGCCCCAGCATTTT
>TRBJ2-2|TRBV9|.|.
CASSVQSADGELFF
TGTGCCAGCAGCGTACAAAGCGCGGACGGGGAGCTGTTTTTT
>TRBJ1-2|TRBV19|.|.
CASSRMNPENYGYTF
TGTGCCAGTAGTCGTATGAACCCCGAGAACTATGGCTACACCTTC
>TRBJ2-7|TRBV19|once|.
CASSIRGLDHYEQYF
TGTGCCAGTAGTATAAGAGGACTCGACCACTACGAGCAGTACTTC
>TRBJ1-5|TRBV18|.|.
CASSRLRDQPQHF
TGTGCCAGCTCCCGGCTACGGGATCAGCCCCAGCATTTT
>TRBJ2-2|TRBV23-1|.|.
CASSHRGSNTGELFF
TGCGCCAGCAGTCATAGGGGCTCAAACACCGGGGAGCTGTTTTTT
>TRBJ2-5|TRBV5-1|.|TRBD2
CASLLAGVAETQYF
TGCGCCAGCCTCCTAGCGGGAGTGGCGGAGACCCAGTACTTC
>TRBJ1-3|TRBV9|.|.
CASSVAGGRGDTIYF
TGTGCCAGCAGCGTAGCGGGGGGCCGGGGGGACACCATATATTTT
>TRBJ1-6|TRBV7-8|once|.
CASMLGAGRSPLHF
TGTGCCAGCATGCTTGGAGCGGGGCGGTCACCCCTCCACTTT
>TRBJ1-4|TRBV10-2|.|TRBD1
CASSERTGQYEKLFF
TGCGCCAGCAGTGAGAGGACAGGCCAGTATGAAAAACTGTTTTTT
>TRBJ2-2|TRBV19|.|TRBD2
CASGSAGAPNTGELFF
TGTGCCAGTGGGTCAGCGGGGGCCCCGAACACCGGGGAGCTGTTTTTT
>TRBJ2-2|TRBV6-1|.|.
CASRLQGETGELFF
TGTGCCAGCAGGCTACAGGGAGAGACCGGGGAGCTGTTTTTT
>TRBJ2-2|TRBV19|.|TRBD1
CASSRTGGSTGELFF
TGTGCCAGTAGTCGGACAGGGGGGTCTACCGGGGAGCTGTTTTTT
>TRBJ2-7|TRBV7-2|.|.
CASSLLALGYEQYF
TGTGCCAGCAGCTTATTAGCGCTCGGCTACGAGCAGTACTTC